This T cell receptor beta chain was obtained from a study of cytotoxic CD8 clonotypes in ibrutinib-treated CLL. Study context: For this cohort, patients were about a dozen relapsed/refractory and about 16 treatment-naive, while 17 were IGHV unmutated.

TCRdb's copy holds only in-frame clones and misses some; the assay was immunoSEQ multiplex PCR. The sample has some 310,000 clones, about 77% seen once; the top ten hold under 8.5%. The length of the CDR3 is 12 residues. Germline V gene data show CDR1 as SGHDN and CDR2 as FVKESK. Trimming removed 2 bases at V and 8 bases at J, with 7 bases between. Note on this clone: Its cognate antigen is unknown.

Study-level results: Against age-matched healthy donors, baseline clonality ran higher and tracked circulating CD8+ T-cell counts. Sampling times, which were not matched between the groups, differed between sustained-remission patients and progressing patients.

Genomic DNA for TCR beta libraries, roughly 2.1 micrograms, came from cryopreserved PBMCs. The source material was PBMCs, sampled before ibrutinib treatment. This sequence joins TRBV14 and TRBJ1-5; D is ambiguous. The source is a human donor with chronic lymphocytic leukemia. Written as DNA, the CDR3 is TGTGCCAGCAGCCAATGGGTAAAGCCCCAGCATTTT. It yields the protein CASSQWVKPQHF.